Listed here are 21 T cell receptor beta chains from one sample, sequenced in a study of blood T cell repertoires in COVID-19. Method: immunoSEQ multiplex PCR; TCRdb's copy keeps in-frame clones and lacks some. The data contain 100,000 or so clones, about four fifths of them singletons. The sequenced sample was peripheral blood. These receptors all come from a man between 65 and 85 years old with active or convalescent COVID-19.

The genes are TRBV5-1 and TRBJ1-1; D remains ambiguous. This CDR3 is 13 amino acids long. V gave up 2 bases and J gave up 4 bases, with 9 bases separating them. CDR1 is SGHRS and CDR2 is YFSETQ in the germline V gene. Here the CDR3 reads CASSFPGSTEAFF. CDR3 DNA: TGCGCCAGCAGCTTCCCGGGGTCCACTGAAGCTTTCTTT.

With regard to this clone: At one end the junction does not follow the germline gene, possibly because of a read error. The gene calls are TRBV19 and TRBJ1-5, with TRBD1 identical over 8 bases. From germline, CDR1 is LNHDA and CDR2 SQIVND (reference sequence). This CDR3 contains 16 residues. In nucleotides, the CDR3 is TGTGCCAGCAGTAGGACCCAGGGGGCAGGTGGACAGCCCCAGCATTTT. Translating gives CASSRTQGAGGQPQHF.

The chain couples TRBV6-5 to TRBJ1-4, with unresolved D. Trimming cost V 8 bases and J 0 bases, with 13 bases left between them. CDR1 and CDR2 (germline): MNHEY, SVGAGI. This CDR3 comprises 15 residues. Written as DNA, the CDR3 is TGTGCCAGCTCCCGAGGCCTTGCAACTAATGAAAAACTGTTTTTT. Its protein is CASSRGLATNEKLFF.

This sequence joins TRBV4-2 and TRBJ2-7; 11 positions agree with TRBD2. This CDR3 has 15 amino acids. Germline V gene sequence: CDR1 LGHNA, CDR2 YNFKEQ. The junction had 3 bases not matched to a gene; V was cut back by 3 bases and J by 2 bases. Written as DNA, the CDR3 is TGTGCCAGCAGCCATCCTAGCGGGGGGACCTACGAGCAGTACTTC. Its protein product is CASSHPSGGTYEQYF.

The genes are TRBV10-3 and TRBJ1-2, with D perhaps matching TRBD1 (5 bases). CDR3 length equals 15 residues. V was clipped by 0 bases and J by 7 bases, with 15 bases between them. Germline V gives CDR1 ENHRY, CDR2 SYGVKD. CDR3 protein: CAISESEGLTGGYTF. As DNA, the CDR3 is TGTGCCATCAGTGAGTCGGAGGGGTTGACCGGTGGCTACACCTTC.

In nucleotides, the CDR3 is TGTGCCAGCAGTGACTGGGACAGGGCTAACACCGGGGAGCTGTTTTTT. Its protein is CASSDWDRANTGELFF. The chain has TRBV6-4 and TRBJ2-2; 9 nucleotides line up with TRBD1. The ends lost 1 base at V and 2 bases at J; junction bases unmatched: 2. The CDR3 contains 16 residues. Germline V gene data show CDR1 as MRHNA and CDR2 as SNTAGT.

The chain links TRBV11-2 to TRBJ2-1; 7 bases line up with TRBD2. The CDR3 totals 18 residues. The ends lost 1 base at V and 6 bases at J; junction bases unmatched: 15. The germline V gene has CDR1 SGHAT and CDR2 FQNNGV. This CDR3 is CASSLAWRRQPGGNEQFF. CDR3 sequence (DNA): TGTGCCAGCAGCTTAGCTTGGAGGCGCCAGCCGGGGGGCAATGAGCAGTTCTTC.

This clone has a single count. CDR3 protein: CASSPAQGYETQYF. CDR3 nucleotide sequence: TGTGCCAGCTCACCAGCCCAGGGGTACGAGACCCAGTACTTC. The chain is built from TRBV18 and TRBJ2-5, with D perhaps TRBD1 (6 bases). V lost 2 bases and J lost 5, with 12 bases in between. CDR3 length: 14 residues. Germline V gene sequence: CDR1 KGHSH, CDR2 LQKENI.

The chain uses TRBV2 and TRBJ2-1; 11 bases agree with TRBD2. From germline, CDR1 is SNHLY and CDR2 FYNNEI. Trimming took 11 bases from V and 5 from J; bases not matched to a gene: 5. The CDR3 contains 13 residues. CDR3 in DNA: TGTGCCGGTGGGACTAGCGGTAACAATGAGCAGTTCTTC. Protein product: CAGGTSGNNEQFF. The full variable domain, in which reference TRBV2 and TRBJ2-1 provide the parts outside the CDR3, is EPEVTQTPSHQVTQMGQEVILRCVPISNHLYFYWYRQILGQKVEFLVSFYNNEISEKSEIFDDQFSVERPDGSNFTLKIRSTKLEDSAMYFCAGGTSGNNEQFFGPGTRLTVL.

CDR3 amino acids: CASSLGLLGAAGTQYF. The DNA of the CDR3 is TGTGCCAGCAGTTTAGGCCTCCTGGGGGCGGCGGGTACGCAGTATTTT. The chain couples TRBV28 to TRBJ2-3, with D perhaps TRBD1 (6 bases). Looked up from germline, CDR1 is MDHEN and CDR2 is SYDVKM. V was trimmed by 2 bases and J by 8 bases, leaving 20 bases between them. The CDR3 spans 16 residues.

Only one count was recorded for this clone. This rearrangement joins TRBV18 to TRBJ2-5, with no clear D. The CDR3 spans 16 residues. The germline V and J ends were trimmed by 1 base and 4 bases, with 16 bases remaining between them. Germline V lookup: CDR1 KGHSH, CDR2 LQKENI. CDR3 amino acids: CASSPLGSPKRETQYF. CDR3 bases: TGTGCCAGCTCACCACTGGGCTCCCCCAAGAGAGAGACCCAGTACTTC. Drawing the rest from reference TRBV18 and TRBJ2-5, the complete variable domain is NAGVMQNPRHLVRRRGQEARLRCSPMKGHSHVYWYRQLPEEGLKFMVYLQKENIIDESGMPKERFSAEFPKEGPSILRIQQVVRGDSAAYFCASSPLGSPKRETQYFGPGTRLLVL.

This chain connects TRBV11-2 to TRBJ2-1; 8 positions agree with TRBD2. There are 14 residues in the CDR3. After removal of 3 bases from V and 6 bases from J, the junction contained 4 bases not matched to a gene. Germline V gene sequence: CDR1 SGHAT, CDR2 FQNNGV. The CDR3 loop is CASSFGRGANEQFF. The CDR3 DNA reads TGTGCCAGCAGCTTCGGGAGGGGGGCCAATGAGCAGTTCTTC.

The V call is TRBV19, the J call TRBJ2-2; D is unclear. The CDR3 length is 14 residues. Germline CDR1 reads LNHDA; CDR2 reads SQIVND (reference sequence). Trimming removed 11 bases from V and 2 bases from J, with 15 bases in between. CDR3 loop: CAVARGHNTGELFF. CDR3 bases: TGTGCCGTCGCCCGCGGCCATAACACCGGGGAGCTGTTTTTT.

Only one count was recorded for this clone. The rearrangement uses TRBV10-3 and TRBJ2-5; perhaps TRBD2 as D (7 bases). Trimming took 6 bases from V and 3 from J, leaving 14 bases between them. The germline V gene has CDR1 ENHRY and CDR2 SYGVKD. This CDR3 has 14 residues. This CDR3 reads CAIRDWGGEETQYF. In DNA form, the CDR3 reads TGTGCCATCAGGGATTGGGGGGGCGAAGAGACCCAGTACTTC.

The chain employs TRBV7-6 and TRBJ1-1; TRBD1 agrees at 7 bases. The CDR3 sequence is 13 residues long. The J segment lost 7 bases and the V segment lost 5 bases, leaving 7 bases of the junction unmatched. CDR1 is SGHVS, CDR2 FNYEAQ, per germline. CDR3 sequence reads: CASSVRTGSEAFF. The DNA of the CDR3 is TGTGCCAGCAGCGTACGGACAGGCAGTGAAGCTTTCTTT.

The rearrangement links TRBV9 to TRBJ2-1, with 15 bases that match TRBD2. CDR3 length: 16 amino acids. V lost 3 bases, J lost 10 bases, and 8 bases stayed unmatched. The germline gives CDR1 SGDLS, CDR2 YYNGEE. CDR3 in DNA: TGTGCCAGCAGCGCTGGGACTAGCGGGGGGAGGGGAGAGCAGTTCTTC. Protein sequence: CASSAGTSGGRGEQFF.

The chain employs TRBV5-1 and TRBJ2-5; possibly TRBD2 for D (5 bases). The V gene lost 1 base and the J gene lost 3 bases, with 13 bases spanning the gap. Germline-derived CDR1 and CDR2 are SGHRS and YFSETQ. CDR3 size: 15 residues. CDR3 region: CASSLSLAVKETQYF. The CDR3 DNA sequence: TGCGCCAGCAGCTTGTCGCTAGCCGTGAAAGAGACCCAGTACTTC. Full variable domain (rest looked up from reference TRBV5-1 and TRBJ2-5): KAGVTQTPRYLIKTRGQQVTLSCSPISGHRSVSWYQQTPGQGLQFLFEYFSETQRNKGNFPGRFSGRQFSNSRSEMNVSTLELGDSALYLCASSLSLAVKETQYFGPGTRLLVL.

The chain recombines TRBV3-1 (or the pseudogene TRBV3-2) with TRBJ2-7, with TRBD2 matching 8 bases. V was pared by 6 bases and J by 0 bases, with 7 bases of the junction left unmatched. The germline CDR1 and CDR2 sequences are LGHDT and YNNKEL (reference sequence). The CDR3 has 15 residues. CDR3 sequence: CASSRAGGLSYEQYF. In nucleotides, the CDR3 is TGTGCCAGCAGTCGTGCGGGGGGCCTCTCCTACGAGCAGTACTTC.

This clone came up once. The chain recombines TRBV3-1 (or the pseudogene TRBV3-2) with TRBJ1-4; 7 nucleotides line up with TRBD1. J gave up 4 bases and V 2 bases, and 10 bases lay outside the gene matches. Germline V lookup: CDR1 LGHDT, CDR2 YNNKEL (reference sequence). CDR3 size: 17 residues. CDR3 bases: TGTGCCAGCAGCCAACAAGAGGACAGGCAGTTTAATGAAAAACTGTTTTTT. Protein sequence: CASSQQEDRQFNEKLFF.

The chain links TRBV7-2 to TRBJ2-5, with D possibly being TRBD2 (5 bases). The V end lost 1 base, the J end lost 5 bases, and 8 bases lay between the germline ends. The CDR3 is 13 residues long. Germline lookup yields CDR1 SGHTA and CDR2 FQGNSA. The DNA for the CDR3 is TGTGCCAGCAGCTTAGTGAGAGGGGAGACCCAGTACTTC. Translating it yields CASSLVRGETQYF.

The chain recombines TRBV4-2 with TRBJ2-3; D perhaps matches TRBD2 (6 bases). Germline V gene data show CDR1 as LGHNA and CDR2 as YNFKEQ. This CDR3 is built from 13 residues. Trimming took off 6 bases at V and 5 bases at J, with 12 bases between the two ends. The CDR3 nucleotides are TGTGCCAGCAGAGTGACGGGGGTAGATACGCAGTATTTT. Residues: CASRVTGVDTQYF.